Shown below are 32 T cell receptor beta chains from a single sample sequenced in a study of T-cell memory formation after mild COVID-19. TCRdb redid the calling of the 5' RACE reads with MiXCR, one entry per CDR3 protein. The sample records roughly 500,000 distinct CDR3 sequences, 20% being singletons. The sequenced sample was PBMCs or a T cell subset sorted from them (not recorded which). These receptors were taken from an adult woman who had mild COVID-19 (a few samples of this study predate the infection). Cell type and time point are not known.

This chain joins TRBV5-1 and TRBJ1-5; D is undetermined. Germline CDR1 is SGHRS and CDR2 is YFSETQ. This CDR3 is built from 15 residues. The V end lost 5 bases, the J end lost 3 bases, and 15 bases lay between the germline ends. The CDR3 sequence is CASRPGGSPNQPQHF. The DNA of the CDR3 is TGCGCCAGCAGGCCCGGAGGGAGTCCCAATCAGCCCCAGCATTTT.

This clonotype was seen only a few times. The chain employs TRBV7-3 and TRBJ2-7, with 7 nucleotides matching TRBD1. Germline V CDR1 and CDR2: SGHTA, FQGTGA. The ends lost 5 bases at V and 6 bases at J; junction bases unmatched: 13. The CDR3 is 15 amino acids. The CDR3 DNA follows: TGTGCCAGCAGCCAAACAGGGGTGTCTGGTCTCGAGCAGTACTTC. Translated: CASSQTGVSGLEQYF.

This clonotype was detected a few times. The genes are TRBV21-1 and TRBJ1-1; TRBD1 was called by the table and not checked on the DNA. TRBV21-1 is recorded as a pseudogene. This CDR3 has 14 residues. CDR3 protein: CASKGPKMNTEAFF. CDR3 DNA sequence: TGTGCCAGCAAGGGACCAAAAATGAACACTGAAGCTTTCTTT.

This clonotype was seen ten or more times. The gene calls are TRBV24-1 and TRBJ2-1, with 7 bases aligning to TRBD2. The J segment lost 6 bases and the V segment lost 7 bases, leaving 8 bases of the junction unmatched. The CDR3 runs to 14 residues. Germline CDR1 and CDR2: KGHDR and SFDVKD. The CDR3 nucleotides read TGTGCCACCAGCCCCGGGGGGAGTCGCAATGAGCAGTTCTTC. This translates into CATSPGGSRNEQFF.

J is TRBJ2-3 and V is TRBV3-1, with TRBD2 identical over 8 bases. With 10 bases clipped from V and 2 bases from J, the junction kept 14 bases outside the gene matches. Germline lookup yields CDR1 LGHDT and CDR2 YNNKEL (reference sequence). CDR3 length: 16 amino acids. CDR3 region: CATRGERGFDTDTQYF. CDR3 in DNA: TGTGCCACCCGAGGGGAGCGGGGGTTCGACACAGATACGCAGTATTTT.

The rearrangement links TRBV12-3 or TRBV12-4 to TRBJ1-5, with D perhaps TRBD1 (6 bases). V was cut by 6 bases and J by 0 bases, with 12 bases left in between. The CDR3 has 15 amino acids. The CDR3 sequence is CASRGRGFSNQPQHF. The CDR3 DNA reads TGTGCCAGCAGGGGGAGGGGGTTTAGCAATCAGCCCCAGCATTTT.

This clonotype has a handful of counts. The V gene is TRBV5-4, the J gene TRBJ2-2; 9 nucleotides agree with TRBD1. The length of the CDR3 is 15 residues. CDR1 SGHNT and CDR2 YYREEE come from the germline V gene (reference sequence). The ends lost 5 bases at V and 4 bases at J; junction bases unmatched: 6. Here the CDR3 DNA reads TGTGCCAGCAGTGCCGGGACAGGGAGCACCGGGGAGCTGTTTTTT. Translated: CASSAGTGSTGELFF.

This clonotype was recorded a few times. V usage is TRBV10-2 and J usage is TRBJ1-1; D remains unclear. Trimming took off 0 bases at V and 0 bases at J, with 11 bases between the two ends. The CDR3 contains 16 residues. CDR1 WSHSY and CDR2 SAAADI come from the germline V gene. CDR3: CASSESGSVMNTEAFF. CDR3 in DNA: TGCGCCAGCAGTGAGTCGGGCAGTGTAATGAACACTGAAGCTTTCTTT.

Only a few counts were recorded for this clonotype. The chain is built from TRBV5-1 and TRBJ2-5, with D unresolved. Between the trimmed V and J ends, which lost 3 bases and 5 bases, there was a span of 14 bases. The CDR3 runs 14 residues. The V gene's germline CDR1 is SGHRS and CDR2 YFSETQ. CDR3 in amino acids: CASSSKDGRETQYF. The DNA for the CDR3 is TGCGCCAGCAGCTCTAAAGATGGTAGGGAGACCCAGTACTTC.

This clonotype occurred a few times. The chain combines TRBV24-1 with TRBJ2-2; the match to TRBD2 covers 9 bases. Germline-derived CDR1 and CDR2 are KGHDR and SFDVKD. V shed 3 bases and J 6 bases; nucleotides not matched to a gene: 7. The CDR3 contains 16 residues. The CDR3 coding sequence is TGTGCCACCAGTGATCCGGCGGGGGGGGGCGCCGGGGAGCTGTTTTTT. Its translation is CATSDPAGGGAGELFF.

This clonotype was observed a handful of times. The V gene is TRBV12-3 or TRBV12-4, the J gene TRBJ2-1, with 8 bases matching TRBD1. The junction had 13 bases not matched to a gene; V was cut back by 2 bases and J by 7 bases. The CDR3 spans 17 residues. CDR3 DNA sequence: TGTGCCAGCAGTTTAATCACAGGGGGGACCTTTTTGAATGAGCAGTTCTTC. Protein product: CASSLITGGTFLNEQFF.

This chain uses TRBV6-2 or TRBV6-3 with TRBJ1-1; 8 nucleotides match TRBD1. V shed 5 bases, J shed 13 bases, and the junction held 9 bases outside the gene matches. The CDR3 consists of 12 residues. CDR1 MNHEY and CDR2 SVGEGT come from the germline V gene. The CDR3 DNA follows: TGTGCCAGCAGTCCGCTGGACAGGGCGGTTTTCTTT. Amino acid sequence: CASSPLDRAVFF.

This clonotype was found many times. The rearrangement joins TRBV5-1 to TRBJ2-3; D is possibly TRBD1 (6 bases). Trimming stripped 0 bases from V and 5 bases from J, with 13 bases between. The CDR3 totals 15 residues. Germline CDR1 and CDR2: SGHRS and YFSETQ. The CDR3 coding sequence is TGCGCCAGCAGCTTGGCCAGGGGACGTGGAGATACGCAGTATTTT. Amino acid sequence: CASSLARGRGDTQYF.

The gene calls are TRBV24-1 and TRBJ1-1; TRBD1 matches at 10 bases. The junction had 4 bases not matched to a gene; V was cut back by 8 bases and J by 5 bases. The CDR3 is made up of 13 amino acids. Germline V CDR1 and CDR2: KGHDR, SFDVKD. The CDR3 spells CATTRTGGTEAFF. In nucleotides, the CDR3 is TGTGCCACCACCCGGACAGGGGGAACTGAAGCTTTCTTT.

CDR3 nucleotides: TGTGCCAGCAGTCATCCCGGGACTTTGTTGGCGACCCAGTACTTC. The encoded protein is CASSHPGTLLATQYF. The chain couples TRBV7-9 to TRBJ2-5; tentatively, D is TRBD2 (6 bases). The CDR3 covers 15 residues. The V gene's germline CDR1 is SEHNR and CDR2 FQNEAQ (reference sequence). Trimming removed 6 bases at V and 7 bases at J, with 21 bases between.

The chain has TRBV18 and TRBJ1-1; TRBD1 agrees at 7 bases. The CDR3 is made up of 12 amino acids. Trimming removed 7 bases from V and 7 bases from J; junction bases left unmatched: 6. Germline V gene lookup returns CDR1 KGHSH and CDR2 LQKENI. This CDR3 is CASLSRDSEAFF. The CDR3 DNA reads as TGTGCCAGCTTAAGCCGGGACAGTGAAGCTTTCTTT.

V is TRBV29-1 and J is TRBJ2-1; 9 bases map to TRBD1. V was clipped by 7 bases and J by 6 bases; unmatched bases: 10. From germline, CDR1 is SQVTM and CDR2 ANQGSEA. This CDR3 has 14 residues. Here the CDR3 reads CSAAGDREGNEQFF. As DNA, the CDR3 is TGCAGCGCCGCAGGGGACAGGGAAGGCAATGAGCAGTTCTTC.

This clonotype was found a few times. The chain employs TRBV12-5 and TRBJ1-5; D perhaps matches TRBD1 (6 bases). Germline CDR1 is LGHNT and CDR2 is FRNRAP. V shed 0 bases and J shed 7 bases, with 10 bases lying between them. CDR3 length equals 14 residues. CDR3 residues: CASGLVTQGQPQHF. As DNA, the CDR3 is TGTGCTAGTGGTTTGGTCACTCAGGGGCAGCCCCAGCATTTT.

The chain employs TRBV18 and TRBJ2-7; 8 bases line up with TRBD2. This CDR3 has 16 residues. Per the germline V gene, CDR1 is KGHSH and CDR2 is LQKENI. Losses at the gene ends were 1 base for V and 2 bases for J; bases not matched to a gene: 7. The CDR3 nucleotides read TGTGCCAGCTCACCACTTCCCCGGGAGGGGCCCTACGAGCAGTACTTC. Residues: CASSPLPREGPYEQYF. The full variable domain, its missing parts supplied by reference TRBV18 and TRBJ2-7, is NAGVMQNPRHLVRRRGQEARLRCSPMKGHSHVYWYRQLPEEGLKFMVYLQKENIIDESGMPKERFSAEFPKEGPSILRIQQVVRGDSAAYFCASSPLPREGPYEQYFGPGTRLTVT.

This clonotype was picked up a small number of times. The chain is built from TRBV7-9 and TRBJ2-2; D unclear. CDR3 length: 13 residues. The germline V gene encodes CDR1 SEHNR and CDR2 FQNEAQ (reference sequence). The ends were cut back, 7 bases at V and 5 bases at J, with 11 bases in the middle. CDR3: CASTDTRTGELFF. CDR3 DNA: TGTGCCAGCACCGATACCCGTACCGGGGAGCTGTTTTTT.

This clonotype was recorded many times. V usage is TRBV25-1 and J usage is TRBJ2-5; TRBD1 matches 8 bases. V shed 2 bases and J 1 base; nucleotides not matched to a gene: 0. CDR1 and CDR2 (germline): MGHDK, SYGVNS. CDR3 length: 14 residues. CDR3 amino acids: CASSETGGQETQYF. Here the CDR3 DNA reads TGTGCCAGCAGTGAAACAGGGGGCCAAGAGACCCAGTACTTC.

This clonotype has just a few counts. CDR3 sequence (DNA): TGTGCCAGCATCCTACTAGCGGGGGGGCCGAGTGAGCAGTTCTTC. Protein: CASILLAGGPSEQFF. The chain carries TRBV12-3 or TRBV12-4 and TRBJ2-1; 13 bases are a match to TRBD2. The CDR3 has 15 amino acids. V trimming: 7 bases; J trimming: 9 bases; junction bases outside the gene matches: 9.

V gene TRBV12-3 or TRBV12-4 combines with J gene TRBJ2-3; no firm D call. CDR3 size: 14 residues. V was trimmed by 1 base and J by 0 bases, leaving 5 bases between them. CDR3 DNA sequence: TGTGCCAGCAGTTTAGTACCTAGCACAGATACGCAGTATTTT. This translates into CASSLVPSTDTQYF.

This clonotype was picked up a small number of times. The chain is built from TRBV12-3 or TRBV12-4 and TRBJ2-1; TRBD2 matches at 11 bases. The CDR3 is 15 amino acids. J lost 5 bases, V lost 4 bases, and 4 bases had no gene match. CDR3 amino acids: CASSSGLAAHNEQFF. The CDR3 bases are TGTGCCAGCAGTTCGGGACTAGCGGCCCACAATGAGCAGTTCTTC.

J is TRBJ1-2 and V is TRBV29-1, with 9 positions matching TRBD1. The CDR3 covers 16 residues. J lost 5 bases, V lost 0 bases, and 10 bases had no gene match. Germline CDR1 SQVTM, CDR2 ANQGSEA. CDR3 protein: CSVEDPRTGVRYGYTF. The CDR3 nucleotides read TGCAGCGTTGAAGATCCCCGGACAGGGGTTCGGTATGGCTACACCTTC.

Only a few counts were recorded for this clonotype. The V call is TRBV2, the J call TRBJ1-2, with D unresolved. Deletions cut 8 bases from V and 5 bases from J, with 15 bases between. The CDR3 is made up of 13 amino acids. Germline CDR1 and CDR2: SNHLY and FYNNEI. The CDR3 DNA reads TGTGCCAGCGGCCCCCTTCCTCGGTATGGCTACACCTTC. Protein: CASGPLPRYGYTF.

This clonotype came up a few times. This rearrangement joins TRBV6-5 to TRBJ2-1, with a tentative D call TRBD1 (8 bases). The CDR3 is 15 amino acids. CDR1 is MNHEY and CDR2 is SVGAGI in the germline V gene. Trimming took off 0 bases at V and 11 bases at J, with 17 bases between the two ends. The CDR3 DNA follows: TGTGCCAGCAGTTACTCCTGGACAGGGAGGGAAAAGCAGTTCTTC. As protein: CASSYSWTGREKQFF.

This chain joins TRBV10-3 and TRBJ2-3; 8 bases are shared with TRBD1. Germline values: CDR1 ENHRY, CDR2 SYGVKD. With 2 bases clipped from V and 8 bases from J, the junction kept 0 bases outside the gene matches. The CDR3 runs 12 residues. CDR3 nucleotide sequence: TGTGCCATCAGTGAGGACAGGGGTACGCAGTATTTT. Amino acids: CAISEDRGTQYF.

This clonotype was seen many times. The chain carries TRBV5-1 and TRBJ1-1, with a possible D match to TRBD1 (5 bases). Trimming cost V 5 bases and J 2 bases, with 13 bases left between them. This CDR3 contains 14 residues. The germline gives CDR1 SGHRS, CDR2 YFSETQ. CDR3 bases: TGCGCCAGCAGATTAGGAGGGGACAACACTGAAGCTTTCTTT. Protein: CASRLGGDNTEAFF.

This clonotype occurred once. The chain is built from TRBV20-1 and TRBJ2-1, with TRBD1 matching over 8 bases. This CDR3 region has 16 residues. The germline V gene has CDR1 DFQATT and CDR2 SNEGSKA (reference sequence). The V segment lost 1 base and the J segment 4 bases; nucleotides outside the gene matches: 9. CDR3 loop: CSARATGALKYNEQFF. DNA for the CDR3: TGCAGTGCTAGAGCGACAGGGGCCCTTAAGTACAATGAGCAGTTCTTC.

The rearrangement joins TRBV19 to TRBJ1-2; D may be TRBD1 (6 bases). The V and J ends lost 3 bases and 6 bases respectively, with 11 bases between them. This CDR3 comprises 13 residues. Germline lookup yields CDR1 LNHDA and CDR2 SQIVND (reference sequence). CDR3 DNA: TGTGCCAGTAGTATCCGGACAGTCGATGGCTACACCTTC. This translates into CASSIRTVDGYTF.

The sample holds many counts of this clonotype. The chain has TRBV12-3 or TRBV12-4 and TRBJ2-6; tentative D call: TRBD1 (6 bases). The V and J ends lost 4 bases and 4 bases respectively, with 11 bases between them. The CDR3 sequence is 15 residues long. Written as DNA, the CDR3 is TGTGCCAGCAGTTCCAGGGGTTCGGGGGCCAACGTCCTGACTTTC. Translating gives CASSSRGSGANVLTF.